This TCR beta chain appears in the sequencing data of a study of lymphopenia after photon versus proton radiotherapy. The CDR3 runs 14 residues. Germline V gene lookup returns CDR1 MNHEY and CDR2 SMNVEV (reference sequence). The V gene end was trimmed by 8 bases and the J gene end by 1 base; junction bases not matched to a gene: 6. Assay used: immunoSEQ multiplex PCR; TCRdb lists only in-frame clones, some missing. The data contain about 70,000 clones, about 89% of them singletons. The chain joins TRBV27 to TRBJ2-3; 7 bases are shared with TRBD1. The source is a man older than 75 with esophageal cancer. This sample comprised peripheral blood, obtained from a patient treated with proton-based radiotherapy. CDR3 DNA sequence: TGTGCCAGCGCCACCGACAGGGGCACAGATACGCAGTATTTT. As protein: CASATDRGTDTQYF.